The clone carrying this TCR beta chain appeared a few times. Its antigen is undetermined. This specimen belongs to a study of OX40 agonist ivuxolimab in advanced cancers. The junction had 3 bases not matched to a gene; V was cut back by 1 base and J by 3 bases. CDR1 and CDR2 from the germline V gene are LNHNV and YYDKDF (reference sequence). The CDR3 covers 15 residues. Assay: immunoSEQ multiplex PCR; the TCRdb copy retains only in-frame clones and omits some. The sample holds tens of thousands of clones, about four fifths seen once. Study observations and caveats: Relatively little clonal expansion, among the lowest observed, appeared in partial responders at 0.1-3.0 mg/kg.

The sample in question was CD4+ or CD8+ T cells sorted from blood, obtained in a trial of the OX40 agonist ivuxolimab. The clonotype comes from an adult with an advanced solid tumor such as melanoma, head and neck, liver or kidney cancer. This rearrangement joins TRBV15 to TRBJ1-5; 7 bases are a match to TRBD1. CDR3 sequence (DNA): TGTGCCACCAGCAGAGCGGGACAGCTCAATCAGCCCCAGCATTTT. It translates to CATSRAGQLNQPQHF. The entire variable domain, with the rest obtained from reference TRBV15 and TRBJ1-5, is as follows: DAMVIQNPRYQVTQFGKPVTLSCSQTLNHNVMYWYQQKSSQAPKLLFHYYDKDFNNEADTPDNFQSRRPNTSFCFLDIRSPGLGDTAMYLCATSRAGQLNQPQHFGDGTRLSIL.